In its sample, the clone carrying this T cell receptor beta chain was seen once. Antigen: not known. Germline CDR1 is LNHDA and CDR2 is SQIVND (reference sequence). This CDR3 is built from 15 residues. The V gene lost 5 bases and the J gene lost 0 bases, with 13 bases spanning the gap. TCRdb reprocessed the 5' RACE reads via MiXCR and lists one record per CDR3 protein. The sample yields 90,000 to 130,000 distinct CDR3 sequences, roughly a sixth seen once. The record originates from a study of T-cell memory formation after mild COVID-19. Notes on the study in general: Memory cells collected pre-infection included some clones that later responded, suggesting cross-reactive memory joined.

The V call is TRBV19, the J call TRBJ1-2, with unresolved D. This clonotype was obtained from a man between 18 and 35 years old who had mild COVID-19 (a few samples of this study predate the infection). Cell type and time point are not known. The specimen sequenced was PBMCs or a T cell subset sorted from them (not recorded which). The CDR3 sequence: CASSASGEANYGYTF. For the CDR3, the DNA is TGTGCCAGTAGTGCCTCCGGGGAAGCTAACTATGGCTACACCTTC.